Listed here are 25 T cell receptor beta chains from one sample, sequenced in a study of CD8 T cells in ankylosing spondylitis. One entry per CDR3 protein, called by TCRdb with MiXCR from the 5' RACE reads. Seen here are about 280,000 distinct CDR3 sequences, over 15% observed once, and the top ten hold 7.8%. The sequencing input was blood, either unsorted or a sorted T cell fraction (not recorded which). These receptors were taken from a male donor with ankylosing spondylitis or in good health (not recorded which).

This clonotype has more than one count but fewer than ten. The genes are TRBV7-9 and TRBJ1-2; a possible D gene is TRBD1 (6 bases). CDR1 and CDR2 from the germline V gene are SEHNR and FQNEAQ (reference sequence). The germline V and J ends were trimmed by 8 bases and 4 bases, with 17 bases remaining between them. This CDR3 is 14 amino acids long. The CDR3 DNA reads TGTGCCAGCTCGCAGCAGGGGTTTAGCTATGGCTACACCTTC. Its protein is CASSQQGFSYGYTF.

The genes are TRBV7-9 and TRBJ1-2; 7 bases agree with TRBD1. Germline values: CDR1 SEHNR, CDR2 FQNEAQ (reference sequence). The trim removed 4 bases at V and 4 bases at J, leaving 6 bases unmatched. The CDR3 totals 14 residues. CDR3 sequence reads: CASSSQGTSYGYTF. CDR3 bases: TGTGCCAGCAGCTCACAGGGGACCTCCTATGGCTACACCTTC.

Ten or more counts support this clonotype. The CDR3 bases are TGCAGTGCTAGGGATACAGGGGGCACGGGGTCTGGAAACACCATATATTTT. Translated, it gives CSARDTGGTGSGNTIYF. This rearrangement joins TRBV20-1 to TRBJ1-3, with 9 bases aligning to TRBD1. CDR3 size: 17 residues. Germline loops: CDR1 DFQATT, CDR2 SNEGSKA (reference sequence). V was clipped by 3 bases and J by 1 base; unmatched bases: 10.

Written as DNA, the CDR3 is TGTGCCAGCAGTAATAATCAGCCCCAGCATTTT. Its protein product is CASSNNQPQHF. The V gene is TRBV12-3 or TRBV12-4, the J gene TRBJ1-5, with D unclear. CDR3 length equals 11 residues. V shed 5 bases and J shed 4 bases, with 3 bases lying between them.

The chain has TRBV6-5 and TRBJ2-5; D remains ambiguous. The germline V gene has CDR1 MNHEY and CDR2 SVGAGI. The CDR3 is 12 amino acids. The V and J ends lost 8 bases and 5 bases respectively, with 12 bases between them. CDR3 DNA: TGTGCCAGCCAGAAATACCCGGAGACCCAGTACTTC. This sequence encodes CASQKYPETQYF.

This clonotype showed up just a few times. The chain uses TRBV5-4 and TRBJ2-3, with TRBD2 matching over 11 bases. The CDR3 has 16 residues. V was clipped by 4 bases and J by 6 bases; unmatched bases: 10. Germline-derived CDR1 and CDR2 are SGHNT and YYREEE (reference sequence). CDR3 DNA sequence: TGTGCCAGCAGCCCGGGGACTAGCGGAAAGGATGATACGCAGTATTTT. Protein sequence: CASSPGTSGKDDTQYF.

The chain is built from TRBV5-1 and TRBJ2-2; D might be TRBD1 (5 bases). The CDR3 sequence is 17 residues long. V dropped 1 base and J dropped 0 bases, with 13 bases sitting between them. Per germline, CDR1 SGHRS and CDR2 YFSETQ. The CDR3 loop reads CASSLRSGFANTGELFF. The CDR3 bases are TGCGCCAGCAGCTTGCGGTCAGGGTTCGCGAACACCGGGGAGCTGTTTTTT.

Note on this clonotype: An end of the junction does not agree with germline; a read error may underlie this. The J gene is TRBJ1-5, the V gene TRBV6-1; TRBD1 matches at 12 bases. CDR1 and CDR2 from the germline V gene are MNHNS and SASEGT. The CDR3 sequence is 17 residues long. CDR3 coding DNA: TGTGCCGGCAGACCATCGGGACAGGGGGCGAATTATCAGCCCCAGCATTTT. Translating it yields CAGRPSGQGANYQPQHF.

This clonotype was seen only a few times. The chain links TRBV5-1 to TRBJ2-1; perhaps TRBD1 as D (6 bases). This CDR3 region has 15 residues. The ends were cut back, 0 bases at V and 6 bases at J, with 13 bases in the middle. Germline lookup yields CDR1 SGHRS and CDR2 YFSETQ. CDR3 in amino acids: CASSLAGRRGNEQFF. CDR3 DNA: TGCGCCAGCAGCTTGGCCGGACGCAGGGGCAATGAGCAGTTCTTC.

The V call is TRBV5-1, the J call TRBJ2-1; 8 bases fit TRBD1. Germline loops: CDR1 SGHRS, CDR2 YFSETQ. The CDR3 spans 17 residues. V lost 3 bases to trimming and J lost 0 bases; unmatched junction nucleotides: 8. The CDR3 DNA reads as TGCGCCAGCAGCTCTACTTCGACAGGGGTCTCCTACAATGAGCAGTTCTTC. It codes for CASSSTSTGVSYNEQFF.

Only a few counts were recorded for this clonotype. V is TRBV20-1 and J is TRBJ2-3, with no clear D. The CDR3 runs to 12 residues. The germline gives CDR1 DFQATT, CDR2 SNEGSKA (reference sequence). V was trimmed by 5 bases and J by 3 bases, leaving 9 bases between them. This CDR3 is CSAGEVTDTQYF. The DNA for the CDR3 is TGCAGTGCTGGGGAAGTTACAGATACGCAGTATTTT.

This clonotype was seen a handful of times. This sequence joins TRBV30 and TRBJ1-1; weak D call: TRBD1 (5 bases). The CDR3 covers 13 residues. The germline gives CDR1 GTSNPN, CDR2 SVGIG (reference sequence). Trimming stripped 5 bases from V and 11 bases from J, with 21 bases between. CDR3 residues: CAWAGRGKREAFF. Here the CDR3 DNA reads TGTGCCTGGGCGGGACGAGGGAAAAGGGAGGCTTTCTTT.

The chain has TRBV29-1 and TRBJ2-1, with 8 bases lining up with TRBD2. V shed 1 base, J shed 6 bases, and the junction held 5 bases outside the gene matches. The CDR3 extends over 14 amino acids. CDR1 is SQVTM and CDR2 is ANQGSEA in the germline V gene. CDR3 sequence: CSVEGAGVGNEQFF. CDR3 coding DNA: TGCAGCGTTGAAGGAGCGGGAGTAGGCAATGAGCAGTTCTTC.

V gene TRBV12-3 or TRBV12-4 combines with J gene TRBJ2-5; possibly TRBD2 for D (7 bases). Trimming took 3 bases from V and 5 from J, leaving 13 bases between them. This CDR3 has 14 amino acids. In DNA, the CDR3 is TGTGCCAGCAGTTTCGGGGGGCTTGGGGAGACCCAGTACTTC. Protein sequence: CASSFGGLGETQYF.

The rearrangement uses TRBV12-3 or TRBV12-4 and TRBJ2-5; TRBD1 agrees at 7 bases. The CDR3 spans 14 residues. J lost 4 bases, V lost 5 bases, and 7 bases had no gene match. The CDR3 region has the DNA TGTGCCAGCAGTCGAGGGGGCTGGGGAGAGACCCAGTACTTC. Translating it yields CASSRGGWGETQYF.

The chain recombines TRBV20-1 with TRBJ2-3; D possibly matches TRBD1 or TRBD2 (5 bases each). The CDR3 is made up of 16 amino acids. Germline loops: CDR1 DFQATT, CDR2 SNEGSKA (reference sequence). V was cut by 5 bases and J by 5 bases, with 23 bases left in between. The CDR3 sequence: CSADVWGAEGKDTQYF. The CDR3 bases are TGCAGTGCTGACGTTTGGGGCGCCGAGGGCAAAGATACGCAGTATTTT.

This clonotype occurred a few times. The rearrangement uses TRBV20-1 and TRBJ2-1; D call uncertain. The CDR3 loop spans 11 amino acids. Trimming took 7 bases from V and 5 from J, leaving 9 bases between them. The V gene's germline CDR1 is DFQATT and CDR2 SNEGSKA (reference sequence). CDR3 coding DNA: TGCAGTGTTACTTTTGACAATGAGCAGTTCTTC. Translated: CSVTFDNEQFF.

This clonotype was seen ten or more times. The CDR3 reads CATSSMDGHSGNTIYF. The CDR3 DNA sequence: TGTGCCACCAGCAGCATGGACGGCCACTCTGGAAACACCATATATTTT. The chain recombines TRBV15 with TRBJ1-3; no reliable D call. CDR1 and CDR2 (germline): LNHNV, YYDKDF (reference sequence). CDR3 length: 16 residues. V gave up 3 bases and J gave up 0 bases, with 12 bases separating them.

In its sample, this clonotype was seen many times. V usage is TRBV3-1 and J usage is TRBJ2-5, with 8 bases identical to TRBD2. This CDR3 region has 13 residues. J lost 5 bases, V lost 4 bases, and 3 bases had no gene match. Per the germline V gene, CDR1 is LGHDT and CDR2 is YNNKEL (reference sequence). The CDR3 DNA is TGTGCCAGCAGCCCCAGCGGGGGTGAGACCCAGTACTTC. Residues: CASSPSGGETQYF.

The DNA of the CDR3 is TGCAGCGTTGGGGTGGGACAAGGTCGCACAGATACGCAGTATTTT. Protein: CSVGVGQGRTDTQYF. This chain links TRBV29-1 with TRBJ2-3, with D tentatively TRBD1 (6 bases). There are 15 residues in the CDR3. Germline V gene lookup returns CDR1 SQVTM and CDR2 ANQGSEA. The germline V and J ends were trimmed by 4 bases and 1 base, with 15 bases remaining between them.

Only a few counts were recorded for this clonotype. The chain combines TRBV12-3 or TRBV12-4 with TRBJ2-7; 8 bases align to TRBD1. V lost 2 bases and J lost 3; bases outside the gene matches: 9. The CDR3 is made up of 16 amino acids. CDR3 nucleotides: TGTGCCAGCAGTTTAAGGGCCGGGACAGGAGACTACGAGCAGTACGTC. This encodes CASSLRAGTGDYEQYV.

This clonotype was detected a few times. The chain is built from TRBV7-9 and TRBJ2-7, with TRBD1 as a possible D gene (6 bases). The CDR3 totals 13 residues. Trimming removed 8 bases at V and 3 bases at J, with 14 bases between. Germline V gene lookup returns CDR1 SEHNR and CDR2 FQNEAQ (reference sequence). For the CDR3, the DNA is TGTGCCAGCGAGGCGGACAGCCACTACGAGCAGTACGTC. Protein: CASEADSHYEQYV.

At least ten counts were recorded for this clonotype. The rearrangement joins TRBV29-1 to TRBJ1-2; 11 nucleotides align to TRBD1. The CDR3 runs to 14 residues. V was clipped by 6 bases and J by 6 bases; unmatched bases: 9. The V gene's germline CDR1 is SQVTM and CDR2 ANQGSEA. This CDR3 reads CSVPLWTGGHGYTF. For the CDR3, the DNA is TGCAGCGTGCCACTTTGGACAGGGGGCCATGGCTACACCTTC.

Concerning this clonotype itself: A much larger clone differs by one base, so this may be a read error. The genes are TRBV20-1 and TRBJ2-1; the D is unclear. Germline CDR1 and CDR2: DFQATT and SNEGSKA (reference sequence). The CDR3 spans 11 residues. This chain's CDR3 is CGAIVMNEQFF. For the CDR3, the DNA is TGCGGTGCTATAGTGATGAATGAGCAGTTCTTC.

This clonotype showed up just a few times. This sequence joins TRBV20-1 and TRBJ2-5; TRBD1 aligns across 12 bases. The CDR3 sequence is 14 residues long. V shed 7 bases and J 6 bases; nucleotides not matched to a gene: 9. CDR1 DFQATT and CDR2 SNEGSKA come from the germline V gene (reference sequence). CDR3 DNA: TGCAGTGTCAAAGGGACAGGGGGCGGAAAGACCCAGTACTTC. Translation gives CSVKGTGGGKTQYF.